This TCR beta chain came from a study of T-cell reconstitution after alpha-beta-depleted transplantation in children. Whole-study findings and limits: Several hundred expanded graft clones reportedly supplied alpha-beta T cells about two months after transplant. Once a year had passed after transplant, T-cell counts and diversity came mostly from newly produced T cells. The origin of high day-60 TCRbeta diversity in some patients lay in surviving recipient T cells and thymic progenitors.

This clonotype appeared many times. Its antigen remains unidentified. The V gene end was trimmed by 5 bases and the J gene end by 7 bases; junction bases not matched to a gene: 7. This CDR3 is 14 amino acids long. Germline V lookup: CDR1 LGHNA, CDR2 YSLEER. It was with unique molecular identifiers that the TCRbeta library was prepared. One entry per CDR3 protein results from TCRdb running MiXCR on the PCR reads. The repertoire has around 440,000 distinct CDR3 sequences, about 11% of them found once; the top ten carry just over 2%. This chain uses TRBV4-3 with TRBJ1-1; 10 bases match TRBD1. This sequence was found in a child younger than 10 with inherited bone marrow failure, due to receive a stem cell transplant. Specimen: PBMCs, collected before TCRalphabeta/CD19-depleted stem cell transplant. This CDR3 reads CASSIRDRGDEAFF. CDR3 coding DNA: TGCGCCAGCAGCATCCGGGACAGGGGTGATGAAGCTTTCTTT.